The 24 T cell receptor beta chains given below trace back to one sample, sequenced in a study of T cells in Graves' hyperthyroidism and ophthalmopathy. TCR beta CDR3 region amplification was performed from RNA transcripts. Carried out on the TCR CDR3, a first-round RT-PCR used the HTBI primer set. TCRdb passed the multiplex PCR reads through MiXCR, listing each CDR3 protein once. The sample holds some 800,000 distinct CDR3 sequences; over 35% are singletons and the top ten take 8.9%. The specimen sequenced was blood. Every receptor here comes from a man aged 18 to 30 with Graves' hyperthyroidism.

This clonotype has a count of ten or more. In nucleotides, the CDR3 is TGTGCCAGCAGCTTAGAGTCTGGGCAGGCAGCTTTCTTT. Amino acids: CASSLESGQAAFF. This chain links TRBV7-9 with TRBJ1-1; D is unresolved. Trimming left V 1 base short and J 10 bases short, with 13 bases between. This CDR3 is 13 amino acids long. CDR1 is SEHNR and CDR2 is FQNEAQ in the germline V gene (reference sequence).

This rearrangement joins TRBV10-3 to TRBJ1-1; possible D gene TRBD1, 5 bases. CDR1 and CDR2 from the germline V gene are ENHRY and SYGVKD. The V and J ends lost 1 base and 4 bases respectively, with 10 bases between them. The CDR3 covers 14 residues. As DNA, the CDR3 is TGTGCCATCAGTGAGTGGGGGGTTTCCACTGAAGCTTTCTTT. Amino acid sequence: CAISEWGVSTEAFF.

The V gene is TRBV7-9, the J gene TRBJ2-7, with 7 bases that match TRBD1. Trimming took 5 bases from V and 2 from J; bases not matched to a gene: 3. The CDR3 is 13 amino acids. From germline, CDR1 is SEHNR and CDR2 FQNEAQ (reference sequence). CDR3 loop: CASSNRGTYEQYF. The CDR3 DNA reads as TGTGCCAGCAGCAACAGGGGCACCTACGAGCAGTACTTC.

This clonotype has at least ten counts. The chain joins TRBV19 to TRBJ2-5; the D gene is possibly TRBD1 (5 bases). V lost 1 base and J 5 bases, leaving 14 bases between the germline ends. Germline-derived CDR1 and CDR2 are LNHDA and SQIVND (reference sequence). The CDR3 is made up of 15 amino acids. The DNA of the CDR3 is TGTGCCAGTAGTATAGTGGGGCATCGCGGCGAGACCCAGTACTTC. The encoded protein is CASSIVGHRGETQYF.

Ten or more counts support this clonotype. The genes are TRBV7-9 and TRBJ2-5; D possibly matches TRBD1 or TRBD2 (5 bases each). The ends were cut back, 5 bases at V and 5 bases at J, with 15 bases in the middle. This CDR3 has 14 amino acids. CDR1 and CDR2 (germline): SEHNR, FQNEAQ (reference sequence). In nucleotides, the CDR3 is TGTGCCAGCAGCCCTCCGGGACCGAGGGAGACCCAGTACTTC. Translated: CASSPPGPRETQYF.

This clonotype has a count of ten or more. CDR3 coding DNA: TGTGCCATCAGTGAGTCGACAGTCAGGGGCACTGAAGCTTTCTTT. It codes for CAISESTVRGTEAFF. This chain links TRBV10-3 with TRBJ1-1; the D gene is possibly TRBD1 (6 bases). Trimming took 0 bases from V and 4 from J, leaving 12 bases between them. Per the germline V gene, CDR1 is ENHRY and CDR2 is SYGVKD. This CDR3 is 15 amino acids long.

This clonotype was counted only a few times. The V call is TRBV19, the J call TRBJ1-1; tentative D call: TRBD1 (5 bases). V lost 3 bases and J lost 1, with 9 bases in between. The length of the CDR3 is 14 residues. Germline-derived CDR1 and CDR2 are LNHDA and SQIVND (reference sequence). The CDR3 loop reads CASSMGPANTEAFF. As DNA, the CDR3 is TGTGCCAGTAGTATGGGGCCAGCGAACACTGAAGCTTTCTTT.

The chain links TRBV7-9 to TRBJ2-7; 8 bases are a match to TRBD1. There are 15 residues in the CDR3. CDR1 SEHNR and CDR2 FQNEAQ come from the germline V gene (reference sequence). V trimming: 8 bases; J trimming: 5 bases; junction bases outside the gene matches: 14. CDR3 loop: CASSPQNRGVDEQYF. DNA of the CDR3: TGTGCCAGCTCACCACAAAACAGGGGGGTTGACGAGCAGTACTTC.

The chain recombines TRBV5-1 with TRBJ2-2, with D perhaps matching TRBD1 (6 bases). Germline V gives CDR1 SGHRS, CDR2 YFSETQ. Between the trimmed V and J ends, which lost 4 bases and 3 bases, there was a span of 10 bases. The CDR3 has 14 residues. The CDR3 bases are TGCGCCAGCAGCATACGACAGGACACCGGGGAGCTGTTTTTT. Its protein is CASSIRQDTGELFF.

Only a few counts were recorded for this clonotype. The chain uses TRBV6-1 and TRBJ1-5; D uncertain. Germline V gene data show CDR1 as MNHNS and CDR2 as SASEGT. Trimming shortened V by 3 bases and J by 0 bases, and 6 bases separated the two germline ends. The CDR3 consists of 14 residues. In nucleotides, the CDR3 is TGTGCCAGCAGTGACCGGATTAGCAATCAGCCCCAGCATTTT. It is translated as CASSDRISNQPQHF.

CDR3 DNA sequence: TGTGCCACCAGCAGAGATCGGGCAGGGGGCTTACAGCCCCAGCATTTT. Its translation: CATSRDRAGGLQPQHF. The genes are TRBV15 and TRBJ1-5; 8 bases map to TRBD1. The V and J ends lost 0 bases and 7 bases, in that order; junction bases with no gene match: 8. Germline V lookup: CDR1 LNHNV, CDR2 YYDKDF (reference sequence). The CDR3 covers 16 residues.

The chain links TRBV9 to TRBJ1-4, with D perhaps matching TRBD1 (6 bases). The V end lost 0 bases, the J end lost 0 bases, and 12 bases lay between the germline ends. The germline gives CDR1 SGDLS, CDR2 YYNGEE. CDR3 length: 17 amino acids. The CDR3 region has the DNA TGTGCCAGCAGCGTAGGACAGGAGCCTGCAACTAATGAAAAACTGTTTTTT. This gives the protein CASSVGQEPATNEKLFF.

This clonotype has just a few counts. The V and J genes are TRBV4-3 and TRBJ2-7, with 7 nucleotides matching TRBD1. The trim removed 0 bases at V and 2 bases at J, leaving 7 bases unmatched. This CDR3 comprises 16 residues. The V gene's germline CDR1 is LGHNA and CDR2 YSLEER. CDR3 sequence: CASSQEIGTAAYEQYF. DNA for the CDR3: TGCGCCAGCAGCCAAGAAATTGGGACAGCGGCCTACGAGCAGTACTTC.

The chain employs TRBV19 and TRBJ2-1; maybe TRBD2 (5 bases). This CDR3 has 15 amino acids. From germline, CDR1 is LNHDA and CDR2 SQIVND (reference sequence). Trimming took off 9 bases at V and 2 bases at J, with 17 bases between the two ends. In DNA form, the CDR3 reads TGTGCCAGCAGTGGAGGCGGACCGCCCTACAATGAGCAGTTCTTC. Protein: CASSGGGPPYNEQFF.

This clonotype was seen only a few times. The CDR3 sequence is CASSAPGLSYEQYF. The CDR3 DNA reads TGTGCCAGCAGCGCGCCGGGACTTTCCTACGAGCAGTACTTC. The chain carries TRBV7-8 and TRBJ2-7; possibly TRBD2 for D (6 bases). CDR3 length: 14 residues. CDR1 and CDR2 from the germline V gene are SGHVS and FQNEAQ. Deletions cut 5 bases from V and 1 base from J, with 12 bases between.

V gene TRBV15 combines with J gene TRBJ2-5, with D maybe TRBD2 (6 bases). The V end was cut by 0 bases, the J end by 5 bases, with 13 bases between. CDR3 length: 15 amino acids. Germline CDR1 is LNHNV and CDR2 is YYDKDF (reference sequence). DNA for the CDR3: TGTGCCACCAGCAGAGATTCGGGGGTAGGGGAGACCCAGTACTTC. It is translated as CATSRDSGVGETQYF.

This clonotype has a handful of counts. One end of the junction does not line up with germline, which may come from a read error. The gene calls are TRBV10-3 and TRBJ1-1, with D tentatively TRBD1 (5 bases). The CDR3 length is 13 residues. In germline, CDR1 is ENHRY, CDR2 SYGVKD. The CDR3 nucleotides are TGTGCCAGCAGTTCCCCCGGGACGGTTGAAGCTTTCTTT. As protein: CASSSPGTVEAFF.

A few counts support this clonotype. The rearrangement uses TRBV6-1 and TRBJ2-7; D tentatively reads TRBD1 or TRBD2 (5 bases each). Between the trimmed V and J ends, which lost 8 bases and 6 bases, there was a span of 17 bases. Germline V gene lookup returns CDR1 MNHNS and CDR2 SASEGT. CDR3 length equals 13 residues. CDR3 DNA: TGTGCCAGCCTGGACACCGGTGGAGGCGAGCAGTACTTC. Translation: CASLDTGGGEQYF.

This clonotype was picked up many times. J is TRBJ1-5 and V is TRBV10-3; D is perhaps TRBD1 (5 bases). This CDR3 region has 14 residues. Trimming pared 4 bases from V and 5 bases from J, leaving 12 bases between. Germline CDR1 reads ENHRY; CDR2 reads SYGVKD. DNA of the CDR3: TGTGCCATCAGTGCGGGCAGGGACGATCAGCCCCAGCATTTT. It encodes CAISAGRDDQPQHF.

This rearrangement joins TRBV25-1 to TRBJ1-1; D is perhaps TRBD1 (6 bases). V was cut by 5 bases and J by 0 bases, with 13 bases left in between. Germline assignment: CDR1 MGHDK and CDR2 SYGVNS. The CDR3 spans 15 residues. CDR3: CASSHDRRLNTEAFF. CDR3 bases: TGTGCCAGCAGTCACGACAGGCGCCTGAACACTGAAGCTTTCTTT.

The chain joins TRBV2 to TRBJ1-1; tentative D call: TRBD1 (6 bases). CDR1 is SNHLY, CDR2 FYNNEI, per germline. Trimming removed 8 bases at V and 1 base at J, with 14 bases between. The CDR3 has 14 amino acids. CDR3 DNA sequence: TGTGCCAGCGGGGGTAGGGGGGCGAACACTGAAGCTTTCTTT. Protein sequence: CASGGRGANTEAFF.

In regard to this clonotype: One end of the junction fails to match germline, which may point to a read error. The chain recombines TRBV6-5 with TRBJ2-5; TRBD1 might be the D (6 bases). This CDR3 comprises 14 residues. Germline values: CDR1 MNHEY, CDR2 SVGAGI. The CDR3 DNA reads TGTGCCGGCAGACCGGGACACCGGAGAGAGACCCAGTACTTC. Amino acids: CAGRPGHRRETQYF.

This clonotype was seen only a few times. The chain couples TRBV12-3 or TRBV12-4 to TRBJ2-5; D might be TRBD2 (6 bases). Trimming removed 6 bases from V and 0 bases from J, with 14 bases in between. CDR3 length equals 15 residues. The chain's CDR3 is CASRPGAGNQETQYF. DNA of the CDR3: TGTGCCAGCAGGCCCGGGGCGGGGAACCAAGAGACCCAGTACTTC.

This clonotype came up many times. J is TRBJ1-4 and V is TRBV29-1, with TRBD1 matching over 7 bases. The CDR3 contains 13 residues. Trimming took 7 bases from V and 6 from J; bases not matched to a gene: 8. From germline, CDR1 is SQVTM and CDR2 ANQGSEA. The CDR3 here is CSALTGSHEKLFF. The CDR3 DNA follows: TGCAGCGCCTTGACAGGGAGTCATGAAAAACTGTTTTTT.